This TCR beta chain was identified in a study of blood T cell repertoires in COVID-19. This CDR3 is built from 13 residues. Trimming removed 0 bases from V and 8 bases from J, with 8 bases in between. The germline gives CDR1 LGHNA, CDR2 YSLEER. Using immunoSEQ multiplex PCR, the repertoire was profiled, and TCRdb retains in-frame clones only, with some absent. Here the sample spans tens of thousands of clones, 74% being singletons. This clone was seen a handful of times. This clonotype originated in a woman older than 75 with acute or convalescent COVID-19. The sample was peripheral blood. This rearrangement joins TRBV4-3 to TRBJ2-4, with a weak D call TRBD1 (5 bases). This CDR3 is CASSQDRQYIQYF. CDR3 bases: TGCGCCAGCAGCCAAGATCGACAGTACATTCAGTACTTC.